This TCR beta chain is drawn from a study of Ad26.COV2.S vaccination and SARS-CoV-2 variants. The CDR3 extends over 15 amino acids. CDR1 and CDR2 from the germline V gene are SGHTA and FQGTGA. V trimming: 5 bases; J trimming: 4 bases; junction bases outside the gene matches: 8. Generated by immunoSEQ multiplex PCR, the TCRdb table keeps only in-frame clones and is missing some. The sample lists approximately 300,000 clones; 86% were seen once. Treatment described: approximately 18 received Ad26.COV2.S at low or high dose, single or two shots; about 5 received placebo; per-sample allocation not given. Sampling was performed 63 days after the first vaccine or placebo injection. Boston provided a donor who was an adult aged 18-55 years.

This chain connects TRBV7-3 to TRBJ2-1; 7 positions agree with TRBD2. Sequences were derived from peripheral blood, sampled in a trial of Ad26.COV2.S vaccine versus placebo. This TCR derives from a person between 18 and 65 years old who received the Ad26.COV2.S COVID-19 vaccine or a placebo. The CDR3 DNA follows: TGTGCCAGCAGCCTCACCGGGACTACTTACAATGAGCAGTTCTTC. Protein: CASSLTGTTYNEQFF.